Presented here are 10 T cell receptor beta chains from one specimen sequenced in a study of blood T cell repertoires in COVID-19. Libraries were prepared by immunoSEQ multiplex PCR; TCRdb keeps only in-frame clonotypes and omits some of them. The table records hundreds of thousands of clones, 85% to 90% of them present only once. Sample: PBMCs or T cells enriched from blood (not recorded which). These TCRs come from a woman in her fifties or sixties who had recovered from COVID-19.

The chain combines TRBV19 with TRBJ2-1, with 10 bases identical to TRBD1. Germline loops: CDR1 LNHDA, CDR2 SQIVND (reference sequence). Unmatched junction bases numbered 7, after V lost 5 bases and J lost 6 bases. This CDR3 spans 15 amino acids. DNA for the CDR3: TGTGCCAGTAGTTTCCGGACAGGGGGGTCCAATGAGCAGTTCTTC. This codes for CASSFRTGGSNEQFF.

The V call is TRBV28, the J call TRBJ1-4; tentative D call: TRBD1 (5 bases). The V and J ends lost 4 bases and 8 bases respectively, with 14 bases between them. The germline CDR1 and CDR2 sequences are MDHEN and SYDVKM. This CDR3 is built from 14 residues. CDR3 loop: CASSSGGDREKLFF. The CDR3, as DNA: TGTGCCAGCAGTTCCGGGGGAGATCGGGAAAAACTGTTTTTT.

This chain links TRBV2 with TRBJ1-2; maybe TRBD1 (5 bases). Trimming removed 2 bases from V and 8 bases from J, with 12 bases in between. CDR1 is SNHLY and CDR2 is FYNNEI in the germline V gene. This CDR3 is 13 amino acids long. Here the CDR3 DNA reads TGTGCCAGCAGTGAATGGGCAGGGAACGGCTACACCTTC. Translating gives CASSEWAGNGYTF.

This chain uses TRBV19 with TRBJ1-1, with a weak D call TRBD1 (6 bases). The germline V gene encodes CDR1 LNHDA and CDR2 SQIVND (reference sequence). The CDR3 length is 13 residues. Trimming shortened V by 5 bases and J by 14 bases, and 21 bases separated the two germline ends. In DNA, the CDR3 is TGTGCCAGTAGTCCCCAGCCCAGGGGCGCGTTCTTCTTT. Its translation: CASSPQPRGAFFF.

The V gene is TRBV2, the J gene TRBJ2-2; tentatively, D is TRBD1 (6 bases). The CDR3 loop spans 13 amino acids. V was trimmed by 6 bases and J by 4 bases, leaving 9 bases between them. Germline-derived CDR1 and CDR2 are SNHLY and FYNNEI. DNA of the CDR3: TGTGCCAGCAGGGCAGGGGTCACCGGGGAGCTGTTTTTT. This sequence encodes CASRAGVTGELFF.

The V and J genes are TRBV2 and TRBJ1-1, with D hard to call. Germline CDR1 is SNHLY and CDR2 is FYNNEI. The CDR3 consists of 11 residues. Between the trimmed V and J ends, which lost 5 bases and 5 bases, there was a span of 6 bases. The CDR3 loop is CASSPRTEAFF. CDR3 sequence (DNA): TGTGCCAGCAGTCCCCGGACTGAAGCTTTCTTT.

The gene calls are TRBV5-4 and TRBJ2-7; 11 nucleotides agree with TRBD2. The CDR3 extends over 14 amino acids. Trimming removed 4 bases from V and 3 bases from J; junction bases left unmatched: 3. Germline CDR1 and CDR2: SGHNT and YYREEE (reference sequence). CDR3 sequence (DNA): TGTGCCAGCAGCCTAGGGACTAGCGGCTACGAGCAGTACTTC. It codes for CASSLGTSGYEQYF.

V and J are TRBV18 and TRBJ1-1; no firm D call. V was trimmed by 2 bases and J by 5 bases, leaving 12 bases between them. The length of the CDR3 is 14 residues. CDR1 and CDR2 (germline): KGHSH, LQKENI. The CDR3 DNA follows: TGTGCCAGCTCACCATCCCCCCAGTCGACTGAAGCTTTCTTT. Amino acids: CASSPSPQSTEAFF.

This sequence joins TRBV5-1 and TRBJ2-3, with TRBD1 as a possible D gene (6 bases). CDR3 size: 16 residues. CDR1 is SGHRS, CDR2 YFSETQ, per germline. V lost 4 bases to trimming and J lost 2 bases, with 17 bases between them. Written as DNA, the CDR3 is TGCGCCAGCAGCCGGGATGGGGGCAGGGACACAGATACGCAGTATTTT. This codes for CASSRDGGRDTDTQYF.

V gene TRBV11-3 combines with J gene TRBJ2-7; 7 bases fit TRBD1. Germline CDR1 is SGHNT and CDR2 is YENEEA. The CDR3 covers 18 residues. V lost 5 bases to trimming and J lost 4 bases; unmatched junction nucleotides: 20. The DNA for the CDR3 is TGTGCCAGCAGCGGCTCGAAGAGACAGGGTCTATGGGGGTACGAGCAGTACTTC. Translated: CASSGSKRQGLWGYEQYF.